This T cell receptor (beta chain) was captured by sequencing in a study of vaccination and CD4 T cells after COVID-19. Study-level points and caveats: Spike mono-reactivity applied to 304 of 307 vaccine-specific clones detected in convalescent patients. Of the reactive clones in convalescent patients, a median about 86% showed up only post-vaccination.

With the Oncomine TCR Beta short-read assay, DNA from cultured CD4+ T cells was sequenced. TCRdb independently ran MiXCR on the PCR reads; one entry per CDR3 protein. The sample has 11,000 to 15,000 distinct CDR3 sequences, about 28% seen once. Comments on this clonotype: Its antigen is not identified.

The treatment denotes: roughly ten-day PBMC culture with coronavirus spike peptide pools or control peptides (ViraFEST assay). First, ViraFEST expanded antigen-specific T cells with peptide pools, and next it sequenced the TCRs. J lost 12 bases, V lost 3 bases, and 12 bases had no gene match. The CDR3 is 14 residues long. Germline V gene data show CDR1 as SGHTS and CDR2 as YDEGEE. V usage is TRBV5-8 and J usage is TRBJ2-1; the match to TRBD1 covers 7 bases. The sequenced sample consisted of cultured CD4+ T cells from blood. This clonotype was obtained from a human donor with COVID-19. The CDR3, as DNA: TGTGCCAGCAGCTACCTGACAGGGCGAAGTGTGCAGTTCTTC. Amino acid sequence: CASSYLTGRSVQFF. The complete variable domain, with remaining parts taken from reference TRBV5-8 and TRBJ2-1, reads EAGVTQSPTHLIKTRGQQATLRCSPISGHTSVYWYQQALGLGLQFLLWYDEGEERNRGNFPPRFSGRQFPNYSSELNVNALELEDSALYLCASSYLTGRSVQFFGPGTRLTVL.